These 20 T cell receptor beta chains originate from one sample sequenced in a study of T-cell memory formation after mild COVID-19. MiXCR was run by TCRdb on the 5' RACE reads, yielding one entry per CDR3 protein. The profile shows around 500,000 distinct CDR3 sequences, 18% of them singletons. Sequences were obtained from PBMCs or a T cell subset sorted from them (not recorded which). Receptors were obtained from an adult woman who had mild COVID-19 (a few samples of this study predate the infection). Cell type and time point are not known.

J is TRBJ1-2 and V is TRBV14; TRBD1 agrees at 8 bases. This CDR3 has 15 residues. Germline V CDR1 and CDR2: SGHDN, FVKESK. Unmatched junction bases numbered 6, after V lost 4 bases and J lost 2 bases. The CDR3 here is CASSRIQGANYGYTF. CDR3 nucleotide sequence: TGTGCCAGCAGCCGAATTCAGGGGGCGAACTATGGCTACACCTTC.

In this sample, this clonotype turned up a few times. The gene calls are TRBV5-8 and TRBJ2-7; tentatively, D is TRBD2 (5 bases). Trimming pared 9 bases from V and 6 bases from J, leaving 22 bases between. The CDR3 has 14 residues. Germline V CDR1 and CDR2: SGHTS, YDEGEE. CDR3 sequence (DNA): TGTGCCACCCTCCCAACCCGGGCCGGGGTCGAGCAGTACTTC. Residues: CATLPTRAGVEQYF.

The gene calls are TRBV7-9 and TRBJ1-2, with 7 bases lining up with TRBD1. The CDR3 extends over 15 amino acids. The V and J ends lost 5 bases and 1 base, in that order; junction bases with no gene match: 7. Germline CDR1 reads SEHNR; CDR2 reads FQNEAQ (reference sequence). CDR3 bases: TGTGCCAGCAGCCAAGGGACAGCAAATAACTATGGCTACACCTTC. Protein: CASSQGTANNYGYTF. The variable domain in full, with the rest retrieved from reference TRBV7-9 and TRBJ1-2, is DTGVSQNPRHKITKRGQNVTFRCDPISEHNRLYWYRQTLGQGPEFLTYFQNEAQLEKSRLLSDRFSAERPKGSFSTLEIQRTEQGDSAMYLCASSQGTANNYGYTFGSGTRLTVV.

This clonotype appeared a few times. The chain is built from TRBV20-1 and TRBJ2-1; weak D call: TRBD2 (7 bases). The V and J ends lost 0 bases and 5 bases respectively, with 14 bases between them. The CDR3 spans 15 residues. CDR1 is DFQATT, CDR2 SNEGSKA, per germline (reference sequence). For the CDR3, the DNA is TGCAGTGCTAGAGATTTCGGGGGGCGTAACAATGAGCAGTTCTTC. Protein product: CSARDFGGRNNEQFF.

The genes are TRBV5-1 and TRBJ2-7; TRBD1 matches at 11 bases. CDR3 size: 16 residues. The V and J ends lost 3 bases and 0 bases, in that order; junction bases with no gene match: 5. CDR1 is SGHRS and CDR2 is YFSETQ in the germline V gene. The CDR3 is CASSSGTGGSSYEQYF. The CDR3 DNA reads TGCGCCAGCAGCTCCGGGACAGGGGGGAGCTCCTACGAGCAGTACTTC.

The chain recombines TRBV3-1 with TRBJ1-1, with D hard to call. V lost 2 bases and J lost 0, with 7 bases in between. Germline lookup yields CDR1 LGHDT and CDR2 YNNKEL (reference sequence). This CDR3 has 14 amino acids. This CDR3 reads CASSQIGLNTEAFF. Written as DNA, the CDR3 is TGTGCCAGCAGCCAAATAGGGTTGAACACTGAAGCTTTCTTT. The full variable domain, completed using reference TRBV3-1 and TRBJ1-1, is DTAVSQTPKYLVTQMGNDKSIKCEQNLGHDTMYWYKQDSKKFLKIMFSYNNKELIINETVPNRFSPKSPDKAHLNLHINSLELGDSAVYFCASSQIGLNTEAFFGQGTRLTVV.

This rearrangement joins TRBV12-3 or TRBV12-4 to TRBJ1-2; D is possibly TRBD1 (5 bases). V was cut by 6 bases and J by 4 bases, with 12 bases left in between. The CDR3 extends over 13 amino acids. The CDR3 region is CASSRDGFYGYTF. The CDR3 DNA follows: TGTGCCAGCAGCCGGGACGGTTTCTATGGCTACACCTTC.

In nucleotides, the CDR3 is TGTGCCAGCAGCTTGGAGAGCGCGGGTATAACCGGGGAGCTGTTTTTT. This translates into CASSLESAGITGELFF. V gene TRBV5-4 combines with J gene TRBJ2-2; possibly TRBD2 for D (5 bases). Trimming pared 0 bases from V and 5 bases from J, leaving 14 bases between. Germline-derived CDR1 and CDR2 are SGHNT and YYREEE (reference sequence). CDR3 length: 16 amino acids.

This chain links TRBV7-3 with TRBJ2-1; either TRBD1 or TRBD2 may supply D (5 bases each). Trimming pared 10 bases from V and 3 bases from J, leaving 16 bases between. This CDR3 spans 14 amino acids. Germline CDR1 reads SGHTA; CDR2 reads FQGTGA. CDR3 loop: CATARAGYYNEQFF. For the CDR3, the DNA is TGTGCCACCGCGAGGGCAGGGTACTACAATGAGCAGTTCTTC.

The rearrangement joins TRBV7-9 to TRBJ1-5; maybe TRBD1 (6 bases). The V and J ends lost 1 base and 3 bases respectively, with 10 bases between them. Looked up from germline, CDR1 is SEHNR and CDR2 is FQNEAQ (reference sequence). CDR3 length equals 15 residues. The DNA of the CDR3 is TGTGCCAGCAGCTTAGATGGACAGACCAATCAGCCCCAGCATTTT. It is translated as CASSLDGQTNQPQHF.

This clonotype appeared a few times. The CDR3: CASSPSSVGVNTGELFF. Here the CDR3 DNA reads TGTGCCAGCAGCCCATCCTCTGTGGGGGTGAACACCGGGGAGCTGTTTTTT. The chain employs TRBV5-6 and TRBJ2-2; D tentatively fits TRBD1 or TRBD2 (5 bases each). The germline CDR1 and CDR2 sequences are SGHDT and YYEEEE. This CDR3 comprises 17 residues. V gave up 4 bases and J gave up 1 base, with 17 bases separating them.

The chain links TRBV12-3 or TRBV12-4 to TRBJ2-3; 7 bases are shared with TRBD2. The J segment lost 4 bases and the V segment lost 1 base, leaving 8 bases of the junction unmatched. This CDR3 comprises 16 residues. CDR3 DNA: TGTGCCAGCAGTTTAGAGGGGAGGGCCAGGGCAGATACGCAGTATTTT. This codes for CASSLEGRARADTQYF.

Only a few counts were recorded for this clonotype. The V and J genes are TRBV12-3 or TRBV12-4 and TRBJ2-2; D tentatively fits TRBD1 or TRBD2 (6 bases each). The CDR3 length is 16 residues. Trimming shortened V by 4 bases and J by 5 bases, and 17 bases separated the two germline ends. CDR3 amino acids: CASSSPPGALTGELFF. The CDR3 nucleotides are TGTGCCAGCAGTTCCCCTCCGGGGGCGCTTACCGGGGAGCTGTTTTTT.

The J gene is TRBJ2-1, the V gene TRBV7-8; 11 nucleotides line up with TRBD2. CDR3 length: 14 residues. Germline V gene data show CDR1 as SGHVS and CDR2 as FQNEAQ. Trimming cost V 1 base and J 10 bases; bases outside gene matches: 3. Here the CDR3 reads CASSLVAGGREQFF. CDR3 sequence (DNA): TGTGCCAGCAGCTTAGTAGCGGGAGGGCGCGAGCAGTTCTTC.

The chain couples TRBV5-1 to TRBJ2-2; no clear D gene. The V gene's germline CDR1 is SGHRS and CDR2 YFSETQ. Between the trimmed V and J ends, which lost 3 bases and 7 bases, there was a span of 16 bases. There are 15 residues in the CDR3. CDR3 DNA: TGCGCCAGCAGCTACCGATACGGTGGGAACGGGGAGCTGTTTTTT. The encoded protein is CASSYRYGGNGELFF. The whole variable domain, filled in from reference TRBV5-1 and TRBJ2-2, reads KAGVTQTPRYLIKTRGQQVTLSCSPISGHRSVSWYQQTPGQGLQFLFEYFSETQRNKGNFPGRFSGRQFSNSRSEMNVSTLELGDSALYLCASSYRYGGNGELFFGEGSRLTVL.

The sample holds a few counts of this clonotype. The chain links TRBV12-3 or TRBV12-4 to TRBJ2-1; 9 positions agree with TRBD2. Unmatched junction bases numbered 13, after V lost 6 bases and J lost 10 bases. This CDR3 contains 15 residues. This chain's CDR3 is CASRPSGGGVGEQFF. DNA of the CDR3: TGTGCCAGCAGGCCGAGCGGCGGGGGGGTTGGAGAGCAGTTCTTC.

This clonotype was counted only a few times. This chain connects TRBV2 to TRBJ2-3; tentative D call: TRBD2 (6 bases). The CDR3 is made up of 13 amino acids. Per germline, CDR1 SNHLY and CDR2 FYNNEI. The V end was cut by 10 bases, the J end by 3 bases, with 14 bases between. The CDR3, as DNA: TGTGCCAACCCGGGAGAGAGGACAGATACGCAGTATTTT. Encoded protein: CANPGERTDTQYF.

The rearrangement links TRBV20-1 to TRBJ2-1, with 9 nucleotides matching TRBD2. Trimming took 4 bases from V and 4 from J; bases not matched to a gene: 5. The CDR3 runs to 14 residues. The germline CDR1 and CDR2 sequences are DFQATT and SNEGSKA (reference sequence). The CDR3 region is CSAIWREGYNEQFF. DNA for the CDR3: TGCAGTGCTATATGGCGGGAGGGTTACAATGAGCAGTTCTTC.

This chain joins TRBV18 and TRBJ1-1; maybe TRBD1 (5 bases). CDR1 KGHSH and CDR2 LQKENI come from the germline V gene. Trimming took 5 bases from V and 0 from J, leaving 7 bases between them. The CDR3 sequence is 13 residues long. The CDR3 DNA follows: TGTGCCAGCTCAGAGGACATGAACACTGAAGCTTTCTTT. It translates to CASSEDMNTEAFF.

This clonotype was counted between two and nine times. V gene TRBV6-6 combines with J gene TRBJ2-5; the match to TRBD2 covers 12 bases. Germline lookup yields CDR1 MNHNY and CDR2 SVGAGI (reference sequence). The J segment lost 1 base and the V segment lost 7 bases, leaving 4 bases of the junction unmatched. The CDR3 runs 15 residues. The CDR3 region is CASTTSGGPQETQYF. CDR3 bases: TGTGCCAGCACGACTAGCGGGGGACCCCAAGAGACCCAGTACTTC.